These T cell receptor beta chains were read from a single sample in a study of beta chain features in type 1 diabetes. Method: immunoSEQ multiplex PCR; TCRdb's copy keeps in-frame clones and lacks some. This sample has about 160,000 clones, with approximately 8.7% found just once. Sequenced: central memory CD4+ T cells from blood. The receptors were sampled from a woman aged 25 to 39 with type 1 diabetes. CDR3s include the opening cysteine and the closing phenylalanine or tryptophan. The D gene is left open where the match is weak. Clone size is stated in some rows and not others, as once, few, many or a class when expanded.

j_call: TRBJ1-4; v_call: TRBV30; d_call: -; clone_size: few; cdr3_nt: TGTGCCTGGAGTGGGGTGGGCCAGCCGGATGAAAAACTGTTTTTT; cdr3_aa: CAWSGVGQPDEKLFF
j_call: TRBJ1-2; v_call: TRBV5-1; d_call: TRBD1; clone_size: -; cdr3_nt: TGCGCCAGCAGCTTCGGGACAGGGTACGGTGGCTACACCTTC; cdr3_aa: CASSFGTGYGGYTF
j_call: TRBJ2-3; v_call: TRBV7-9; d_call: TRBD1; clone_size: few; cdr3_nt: TGTGCCAGCAGCTTTTTGACAGGGTTTACAGATACGCAGTATTTT; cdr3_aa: CASSFLTGFTDTQYF
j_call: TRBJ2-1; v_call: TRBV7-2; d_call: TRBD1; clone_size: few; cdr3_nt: TGTGCCAGCAGCCCGAGAGGGGGCCCCTACAATGAGCAGTTCTTC; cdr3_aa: CASSPRGGPYNEQFF
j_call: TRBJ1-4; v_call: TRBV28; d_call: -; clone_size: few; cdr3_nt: TGTGCCAGCAGTTCCGATACAGGACACAATGAAAAACTGTTTTTT; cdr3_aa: CASSSDTGHNEKLFF
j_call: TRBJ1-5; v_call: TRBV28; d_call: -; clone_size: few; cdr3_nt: TGTGCCAGCAGTTTACAGGGAAGCCAGCCCCAGCATTTT; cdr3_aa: CASSLQGSQPQHF
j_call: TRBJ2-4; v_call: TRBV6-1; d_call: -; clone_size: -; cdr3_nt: TGTGCCAGCAGTGCGGACAGTGACAAAAACATTCAGTACTTC; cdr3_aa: CASSADSDKNIQYF
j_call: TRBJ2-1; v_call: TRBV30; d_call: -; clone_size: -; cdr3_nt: TGTGCCTGGAGTTTAGTTTACAATGAGCAGTTCTTC; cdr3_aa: CAWSLVYNEQFF
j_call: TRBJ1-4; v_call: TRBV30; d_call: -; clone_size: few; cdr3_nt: TGTGCCTGGAGGACAGGCTATATCTCAACTAATGAAAAACTGTTTTTT; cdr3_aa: CAWRTGYISTNEKLFF
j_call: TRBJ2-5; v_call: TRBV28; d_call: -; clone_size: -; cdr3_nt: TGTGCCAGCAGTTTACAGGGCCAAGAGACCCAGTACTTC; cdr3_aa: CASSLQGQETQYF
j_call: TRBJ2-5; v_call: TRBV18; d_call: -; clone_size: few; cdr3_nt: TGTGCCAGCTCACCACCGCGGAACCAAGAGACCCAGTACTTC; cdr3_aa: CASSPPRNQETQYF
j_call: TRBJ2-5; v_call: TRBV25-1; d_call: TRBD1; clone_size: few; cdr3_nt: TGTGCCAGCAGTGACCAGACAGGGCCCCAAGAGACCCAGTACTTC; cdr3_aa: CASSDQTGPQETQYF
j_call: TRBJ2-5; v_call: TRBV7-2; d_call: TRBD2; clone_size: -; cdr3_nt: TGTGCCAGCAGCCTTGGACTAGCGGGAGCAGAGACCCAGTACTTC; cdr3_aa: CASSLGLAGAETQYF
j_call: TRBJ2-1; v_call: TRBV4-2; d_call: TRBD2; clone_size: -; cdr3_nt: TGTGCCAGCAGCCAGGCTGCTAGCGGGGGATCGCTGTACAATGAGCAGTTCTTC; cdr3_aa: CASSQAASGGSLYNEQFF
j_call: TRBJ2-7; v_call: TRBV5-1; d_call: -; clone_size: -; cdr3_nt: TGCGCCAGCAGCTTGGGGAGACAGAGCTACGAGCAGTACTTC; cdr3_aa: CASSLGRQSYEQYF
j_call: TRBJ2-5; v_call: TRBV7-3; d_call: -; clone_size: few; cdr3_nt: TGCGCCAGCAGCCAAGTGGGTCTAGCCAGCACAGAGACCCAGTACTTC; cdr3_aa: CASSQVGLASTETQYF
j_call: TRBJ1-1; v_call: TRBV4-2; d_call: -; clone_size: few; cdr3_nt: TGTGCCAGCAGCCAAGATCCTCGGGGCACTGAAGCTTTCTTT; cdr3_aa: CASSQDPRGTEAFF
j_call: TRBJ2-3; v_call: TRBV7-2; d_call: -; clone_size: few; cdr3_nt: TGTGCCAGCAGCTCCGTACGGGGTACGCAGTATTTT; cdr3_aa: CASSSVRGTQYF
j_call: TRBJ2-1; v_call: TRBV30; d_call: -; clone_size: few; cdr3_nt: TGTGCCTGGAGATCGGACTCCAACAATGAGCAGTTCTTC; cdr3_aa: CAWRSDSNNEQFF
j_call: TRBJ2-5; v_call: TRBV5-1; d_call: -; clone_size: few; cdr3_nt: TGCGCCAGCAGCTTGATGTCAGGGGCCGAGACCCAGTACTTC; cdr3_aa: CASSLMSGAETQYF
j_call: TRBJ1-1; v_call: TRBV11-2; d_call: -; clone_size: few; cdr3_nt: TGTGCCAGCAGCCCAGGGACACTACCTTGGCAGGGTTTCTTT; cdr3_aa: CASSPGTLPWQGFF
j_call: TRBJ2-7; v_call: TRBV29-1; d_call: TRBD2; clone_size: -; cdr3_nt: TGCAGCGTTGTTGGTAGCGGGACCGGTTACGAGCAGTACTTC; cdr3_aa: CSVVGSGTGYEQYF
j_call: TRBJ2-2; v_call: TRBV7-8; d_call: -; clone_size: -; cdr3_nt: TGTGCCAGCAGCTTACGGGGTTTCAACACCGGGGAGCTGTTTTTT; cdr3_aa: CASSLRGFNTGELFF
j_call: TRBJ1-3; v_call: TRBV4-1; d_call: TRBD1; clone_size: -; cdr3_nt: TGCGCCAGCAGCGACAGGGACTCTGGAAACACCATATATTTT; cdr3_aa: CASSDRDSGNTIYF
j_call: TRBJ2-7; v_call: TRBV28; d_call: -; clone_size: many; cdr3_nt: TGTGCCAGCAACATGACACCCTACGAGCAGTACTTC; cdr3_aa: CASNMTPYEQYF
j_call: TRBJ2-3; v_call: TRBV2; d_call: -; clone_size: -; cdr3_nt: TGTGCCAGCAGCGGGGGGCGCGCAGATACGCAGTATTTT; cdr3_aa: CASSGGRADTQYF
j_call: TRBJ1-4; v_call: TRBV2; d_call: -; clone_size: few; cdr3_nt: TGTGCCAGCAGCGAGGGAGGTCTGTTTTTT; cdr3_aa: CASSEGGLFF
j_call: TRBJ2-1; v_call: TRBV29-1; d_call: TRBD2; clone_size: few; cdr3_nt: TGCAGCGTTGAAGCTCCTGCTAGCGGACGCTACAATGAGCAGTTCTTC; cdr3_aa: CSVEAPASGRYNEQFF
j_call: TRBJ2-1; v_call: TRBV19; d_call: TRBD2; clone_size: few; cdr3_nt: TGTGCCAGGGAAACTAGCGGGAGTAAGAATGAGCAGTTCTTC; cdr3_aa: CARETSGSKNEQFF
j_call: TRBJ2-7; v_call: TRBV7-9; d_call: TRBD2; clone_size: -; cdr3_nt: TGTGCCAGCAGTCTAGCGGGAGACACCTACGAGCAGTACTTC; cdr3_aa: CASSLAGDTYEQYF
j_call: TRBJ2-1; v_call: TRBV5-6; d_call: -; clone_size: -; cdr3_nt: TGTGCCAGCAGCTTGGCGCTAGCTACCTACAATGAGCAGTTCTTC; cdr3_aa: CASSLALATYNEQFF
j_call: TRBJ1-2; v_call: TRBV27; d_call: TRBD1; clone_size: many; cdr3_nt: TGTGCCAGCAGTTCCGGTTGGGACAGGGGGCATGGCTACACCTTC; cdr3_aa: CASSSGWDRGHGYTF
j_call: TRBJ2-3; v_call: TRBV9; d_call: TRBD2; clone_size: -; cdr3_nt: TGTGCCAGCAGCGTATCCCTAGCGGGAGGGGGCACAGATACGCAGTATTTT; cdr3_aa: CASSVSLAGGGTDTQYF
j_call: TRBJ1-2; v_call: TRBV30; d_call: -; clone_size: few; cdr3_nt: TGTGCCTGGAGAAGTTGGCCCTTCCACACCTTC; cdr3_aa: CAWRSWPFHTF
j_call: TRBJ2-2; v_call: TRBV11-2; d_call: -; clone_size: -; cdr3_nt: TGTGCCAGCAGCTCCCGCTTGACAGCACTGAACACCGGGGAGCTGTTTTTT; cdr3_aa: CASSSRLTALNTGELFF
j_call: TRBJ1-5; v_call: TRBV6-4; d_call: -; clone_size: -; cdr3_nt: TGTGCCAGCAGTGAAGGGAGTGGGAATCAGCCCCAGCATTTT; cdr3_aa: CASSEGSGNQPQHF
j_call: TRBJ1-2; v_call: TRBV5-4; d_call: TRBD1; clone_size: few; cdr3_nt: TGTGCCAGCAGCTTGACCGACAGGGATGGCTACACCTTC; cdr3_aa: CASSLTDRDGYTF
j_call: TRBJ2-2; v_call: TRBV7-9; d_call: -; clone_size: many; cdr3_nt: TGTGCCAGCAGCCCCGGTGGGCTGCAGAACACCGGGGAGCTGTTTTTT; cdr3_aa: CASSPGGLQNTGELFF
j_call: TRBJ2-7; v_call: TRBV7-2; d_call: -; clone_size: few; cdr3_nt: TGTGCCAGCAGCAGGCAGGGTCGCGAGCAGTACTTC; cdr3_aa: CASSRQGREQYF
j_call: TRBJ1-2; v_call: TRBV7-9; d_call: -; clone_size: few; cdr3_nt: TGTGCCAGCAGCTTATCGGGCTATGGCTACACCTTC; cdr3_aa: CASSLSGYGYTF